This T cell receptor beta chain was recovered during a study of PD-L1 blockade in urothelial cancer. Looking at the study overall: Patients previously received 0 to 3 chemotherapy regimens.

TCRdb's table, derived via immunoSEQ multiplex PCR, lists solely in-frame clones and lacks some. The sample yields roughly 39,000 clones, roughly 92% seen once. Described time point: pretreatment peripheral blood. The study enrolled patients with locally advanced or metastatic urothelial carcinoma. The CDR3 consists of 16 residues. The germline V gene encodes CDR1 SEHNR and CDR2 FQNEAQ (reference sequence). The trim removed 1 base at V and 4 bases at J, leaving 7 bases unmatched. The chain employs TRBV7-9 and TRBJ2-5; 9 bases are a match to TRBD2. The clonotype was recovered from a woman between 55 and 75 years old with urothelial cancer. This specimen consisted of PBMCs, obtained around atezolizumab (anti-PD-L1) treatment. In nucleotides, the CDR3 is TGTGCCAGCAGCTTAGAGTGGACTAGCGACTTAGAGACCCAGTACTTC. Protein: CASSLEWTSDLETQYF.